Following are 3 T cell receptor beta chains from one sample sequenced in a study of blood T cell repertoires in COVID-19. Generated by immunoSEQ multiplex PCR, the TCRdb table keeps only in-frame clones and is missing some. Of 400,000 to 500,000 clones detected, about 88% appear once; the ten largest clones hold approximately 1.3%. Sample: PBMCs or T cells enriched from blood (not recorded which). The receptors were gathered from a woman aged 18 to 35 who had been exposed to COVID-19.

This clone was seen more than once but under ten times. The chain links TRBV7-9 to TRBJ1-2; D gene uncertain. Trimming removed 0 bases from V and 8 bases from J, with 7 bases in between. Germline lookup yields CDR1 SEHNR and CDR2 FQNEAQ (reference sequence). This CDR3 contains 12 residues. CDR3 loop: CASSLAQSGYTF. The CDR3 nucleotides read TGTGCCAGCAGCTTAGCTCAATCAGGCTACACCTTC.

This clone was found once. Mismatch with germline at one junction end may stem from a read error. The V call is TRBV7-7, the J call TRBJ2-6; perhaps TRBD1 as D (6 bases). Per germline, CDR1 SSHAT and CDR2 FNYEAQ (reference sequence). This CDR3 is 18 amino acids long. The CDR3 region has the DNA TGTGCTAGCAGCTTAATGCCCCCAGGGGCAGGGCAGGCCAACGTCCTGACTTTC. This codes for CASSLMPPGAGQANVLTF.

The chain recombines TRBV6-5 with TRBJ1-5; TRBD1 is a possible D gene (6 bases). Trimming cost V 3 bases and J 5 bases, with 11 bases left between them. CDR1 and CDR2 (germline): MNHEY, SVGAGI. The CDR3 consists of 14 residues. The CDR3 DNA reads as TGTGCCAGCAGTTATTGGCAGGGGTATCAGCCCCAGCATTTT. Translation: CASSYWQGYQPQHF.